This is a list of T cell receptor beta chains from one sample in a study of blood T cell repertoires in COVID-19. TCRdb's table, derived via immunoSEQ multiplex PCR, lists solely in-frame clones and lacks some. The sample yields approximately 200,000 clones, more than 80% seen once. The specimen was PBMCs or T cells enriched from blood (not recorded which). The receptors were gathered from a woman between 18 and 29 years old in a cohort exposed to, infected with or recovered from COVID-19 (not recorded which). CDR3s include the opening cysteine and the closing phenylalanine or tryptophan. The order of the fields is J gene, clone size, V gene, D gene, CDR3 DNA, CDR3 protein. A D gene is named only where the DNA matches it firmly. Size tells how often a clone was seen (once, few, many) or the class of an expanded clone, and some rows leave it out.

j_call: TRBJ1-2; clone_size: -; v_call: TRBV10-1; d_call: TRBD1; cdr3_nt: TGCGCCAGCAGTTCCGGGACAGGGGCTTATGGCTACACCTTC; cdr3_aa: CASSSGTGAYGYTF
j_call: TRBJ2-3; clone_size: -; v_call: TRBV24-1; d_call: TRBD2; cdr3_nt: TGTGCCACCAGTGAGGGACTAGCGGGAGCGGCGGATACGCAGTATTTT; cdr3_aa: CATSEGLAGAADTQYF
j_call: TRBJ1-5; clone_size: -; v_call: TRBV19; d_call: -; cdr3_nt: TGTGCCAGCCTGGGGGGAGGCGATCAGCCCCAGCATTTT; cdr3_aa: CASLGGGDQPQHF
j_call: TRBJ1-2; clone_size: few; v_call: TRBV7-9; d_call: -; cdr3_nt: TGTGCCAGCAGCCACCCCCTTTCGGTCAATGACTACACCTTC; cdr3_aa: CASSHPLSVNDYTF
j_call: TRBJ1-1; clone_size: -; v_call: TRBV3-1/TRBV3-2; d_call: -; cdr3_nt: TGTGCCAGCAGCCAATTCGTCCAATCGACAGACCTGAACACTGAAGCTTTCTTT; cdr3_aa: CASSQFVQSTDLNTEAFF
j_call: TRBJ2-1; clone_size: once; v_call: TRBV29-1; d_call: TRBD1; cdr3_nt: TGCAGCGTTGAAGTGACAGGGGGGAGTGAGCAGTTCTTC; cdr3_aa: CSVEVTGGSEQFF
j_call: TRBJ2-1; clone_size: -; v_call: TRBV10-3; d_call: TRBD2; cdr3_nt: TGTGCCATCGCGGCGGGGGGGAACGATGAGCAGTTCTTC; cdr3_aa: CAIAAGGNDEQFF
j_call: TRBJ2-6; clone_size: once; v_call: TRBV10-3; d_call: TRBD1; cdr3_nt: TGTGCCATCAGGACTTCGGGACAGGGGCCCGGGGCCAACGTCCTGACTTTC; cdr3_aa: CAIRTSGQGPGANVLTF
j_call: TRBJ1-1; clone_size: once; v_call: TRBV3-1/TRBV3-2; d_call: -; cdr3_nt: TGTGCCAGCAGCCAAGATTTTGACAGCCGAAGGGCTGAAGCTTTCTTT; cdr3_aa: CASSQDFDSRRAEAFF
j_call: TRBJ2-2; clone_size: -; v_call: TRBV2; d_call: TRBD1; cdr3_nt: TGTGCCAGCAGCGGGACAGGGGCCGGGGAGCTGTTTTTT; cdr3_aa: CASSGTGAGELFF
j_call: TRBJ2-1; clone_size: -; v_call: TRBV11-3; d_call: -; cdr3_nt: TGTGCCAGCAGCCCAAGTTATCGAGAACTCTACAATGAGCAGTTCTTC; cdr3_aa: CASSPSYRELYNEQFF
j_call: TRBJ2-5; clone_size: -; v_call: TRBV11-2; d_call: TRBD2; cdr3_nt: TGTGCCAGCAGATCACCCCGGGGCGGGAGACAAGAGACCCAGTACTTC; cdr3_aa: CASRSPRGGRQETQYF
j_call: TRBJ2-2; clone_size: -; v_call: TRBV23-1; d_call: TRBD2; cdr3_nt: TGCGCCAGCATCTCGGTAAACCATCGGACTAGCGGGAGGGCCACCGGGGAGCTGTTTTTT; cdr3_aa: CASISVNHRTSGRATGELFF
j_call: TRBJ2-5; clone_size: -; v_call: TRBV5-1; d_call: -; cdr3_nt: TGCGCCAGCAGCGCCGGCGGGGAGCAAGAGACCCAGTACTTC; cdr3_aa: CASSAGGEQETQYF
j_call: TRBJ1-5; clone_size: -; v_call: TRBV5-1; d_call: -; cdr3_nt: TGCGCCAGCAGCACCCTACCAGGGCACAATCAGCCCCAGCATTTT; cdr3_aa: CASSTLPGHNQPQHF
j_call: TRBJ2-1; clone_size: -; v_call: TRBV24-1; d_call: -; cdr3_nt: TGTGCCACCAGTGAGCAAACCGGGATGTACAATGAGCAGTTCTTC; cdr3_aa: CATSEQTGMYNEQFF
j_call: TRBJ2-6; clone_size: -; v_call: TRBV2; d_call: TRBD1; cdr3_nt: TGTGCCAGCACCGAAACAGGGGGGAAGGCTGGGGCCAACGTCCTGACTTTC; cdr3_aa: CASTETGGKAGANVLTF
j_call: TRBJ1-4; clone_size: once; v_call: TRBV7-8; d_call: -; cdr3_nt: TGTGCCAGCAGCCACCGGTCGGGGGAAAAACTGTTTTTT; cdr3_aa: CASSHRSGEKLFF
j_call: TRBJ2-1; clone_size: -; v_call: TRBV6-5; d_call: -; cdr3_nt: TGTGCCAGCAGTTGGGACTCTTACAATGAGCAGTTCTTC; cdr3_aa: CASSWDSYNEQFF
j_call: TRBJ2-2; clone_size: few; v_call: TRBV6-5; d_call: TRBD1; cdr3_nt: TGTGCCAGCAGACGGACAGGGGGCAACACCGGGGAGCTGTTTTTT; cdr3_aa: CASRRTGGNTGELFF
j_call: TRBJ2-6; clone_size: -; v_call: TRBV2; d_call: -; cdr3_nt: TGTGCCAGCAGTGACTTCCCGGGGGCCAACGTCCTGACTTTC; cdr3_aa: CASSDFPGANVLTF
j_call: TRBJ1-1; clone_size: -; v_call: TRBV9; d_call: -; cdr3_nt: TGTGCCAGCAGACCTCAAAGTTATCGGGGTCCCCATACGGCTTTCTTT; cdr3_aa: CASRPQSYRGPHTAFF
j_call: TRBJ2-7; clone_size: once; v_call: TRBV7-2; d_call: TRBD1; cdr3_nt: TGTGCCAGCAGCTCCGGGACAGGGGGCTCCTACGAGCAGTACTTC; cdr3_aa: CASSSGTGGSYEQYF
j_call: TRBJ2-1; clone_size: once; v_call: TRBV27; d_call: -; cdr3_nt: TGTGCCAGCAGACATAGAAGGAGCTCCTACAATGAGCAGTTCTTC; cdr3_aa: CASRHRRSSYNEQFF
j_call: TRBJ1-6; clone_size: few; v_call: TRBV7-9; d_call: TRBD1; cdr3_nt: TGTGCTATCCCGCGGGACAGGGATTATAATTCACCCCTCCACTTT; cdr3_aa: CAIPRDRDYNSPLHF
j_call: TRBJ2-2; clone_size: few; v_call: TRBV2; d_call: -; cdr3_nt: TGTGCCAGCACCAAGGGGACTCCGAACACCGGGGAGCTGTTTTTT; cdr3_aa: CASTKGTPNTGELFF
j_call: TRBJ2-2; clone_size: few; v_call: TRBV5-1; d_call: TRBD1; cdr3_nt: TGCGCCAGCAGCTTGCGGACAGGAAGGACCGGGGAGCTGTTTTTT; cdr3_aa: CASSLRTGRTGELFF
j_call: TRBJ2-5; clone_size: -; v_call: TRBV4-2; d_call: -; cdr3_nt: TGTGCCAGCAGCCAAGGAACGGGGTTCCAAGAGACCCAGTACTTC; cdr3_aa: CASSQGTGFQETQYF
j_call: TRBJ2-6; clone_size: -; v_call: TRBV6-1; d_call: -; cdr3_nt: TGTGCCAGCAGTGAAGACGGGATCCCCTCTGGGGCCAACGTCCTGACTTTC; cdr3_aa: CASSEDGIPSGANVLTF